The rows below give T cell receptor beta chains drawn from one sample of a study of T cell changes during pregnancy in multiple sclerosis. Only in-frame clones appear in the TCRdb table, and some are missing; sequencing was by immunoSEQ multiplex PCR. The sample has tens of thousands of clones; 87% are singletons. The source was CD8+ T cells from peripheral blood mononuclear cells, collected before pregnancy. The receptors were sampled from a female donor with multiple sclerosis, enrolled in a pregnancy study. Each CDR3 is given with its conserved first and last residue. D genes are given only for firm matches. For some rows the clone size is stated as once, few or many, or as a class when expanded; others skip it.

J	size	V	D	DNA	CDR3
TRBJ2-5	-	TRBV30	TRBD2	TGTGCCGGGAACTTAGCGGGAGGGCCGGGGGAGACCCAGTACTTC	CAGNLAGGPGETQYF
TRBJ2-7	-	TRBV30	-	TGTGCCTGGAGTATTATAACAGGGTTGGACGAGCAGTACTTC	CAWSIITGLDEQYF
TRBJ2-7	-	TRBV13	-	TGTGCCAGCAGCTTATATGCACAGGTCCCGGGTGAGCAGTACTTC	CASSLYAQVPGEQYF
TRBJ1-5	-	TRBV11-2	TRBD1	TGTGCCAGCAGCGCCCAGGGGGATCAGCCCCAGCATTTT	CASSAQGDQPQHF
TRBJ2-7	-	TRBV19	-	TGTGCCAGTAGCCGGGACACAACCTACGAGCAGTACTTC	CASSRDTTYEQYF
TRBJ1-6	-	TRBV27	-	TGTGCCAGCAGTCCAGGGGATTCACCCCTCCACTTT	CASSPGDSPLHF
TRBJ2-2	-	TRBV9	TRBD2	TGTGCCAGCAGCCACTCTCAAGCGGGAGGGCCTGCCGGGGAGCTGTTTTTT	CASSHSQAGGPAGELFF
TRBJ1-1	-	TRBV29-1	TRBD1	TGCAGCGCCCCGACAGGGGGTGACACTGAAGCTTTCTTT	CSAPTGGDTEAFF
TRBJ2-2	-	TRBV28	TRBD1	TGTGCCAGCAGTATCGACAGGGCCGACACCGGGGAGCTGTTTTTT	CASSIDRADTGELFF
TRBJ2-7	-	TRBV6-1	TRBD1	TGTGCCAGCAGTGACAAACAAACGGTCAGGACAGGGTCCTACGAGCAGTACTTC	CASSDKQTVRTGSYEQYF
TRBJ2-7	-	TRBV14	-	TGTGCCAGCAGCCAGGACGGCGGGTACTACGAGCAGTACTTC	CASSQDGGYYEQYF
TRBJ1-1	many	TRBV11-3	TRBD1	TGTGCCAGCAGCACAGACAGGGCGGGGACTGAAGCTTTCTTT	CASSTDRAGTEAFF
TRBJ2-7	few	TRBV5-6	-	TGTGCCAGCAGCTTGGGAGGGGGATTCCACGAGCAGTACTTC	CASSLGGGFHEQYF
TRBJ2-5	-	TRBV9	-	TGTGCCAGCAGCGTTTTAGGAGGCCAAGAGACCCAGTACTTC	CASSVLGGQETQYF
TRBJ1-5	-	TRBV7-9	TRBD1	TGTGCCAGCAGCCGTGGGACAGACCCCAATCAGCCCCAGCATTTT	CASSRGTDPNQPQHF
TRBJ2-7	once	TRBV28	TRBD2	TGTGCCAGCAGTTATTGGCTAGCGGGAGGGTACGAGCAGTACTTC	CASSYWLAGGYEQYF
TRBJ1-1	many	TRBV27	-	TGTGCCAGCAGTTTATCGATTGGCAGTGAAGCTTTCTTT	CASSLSIGSEAFF
TRBJ1-3	-	TRBV6-6	-	TGTGCCAGCAGTTTGGGGCCTGGAAACACCATATATTTT	CASSLGPGNTIYF
TRBJ2-1	-	TRBV28	TRBD2	TGTGCCAGCAGTTTACCGGGAGGGGCCTACAATGAGCAGTTCTTC	CASSLPGGAYNEQFF
TRBJ2-3	-	TRBV7-9	TRBD2	TGTGCCAGCAGCCCAAGTAGCGGGAGGAGCACAGATACGCAGTATTTT	CASSPSSGRSTDTQYF
TRBJ2-7	-	TRBV29-1	-	TGCAGCGTTGAAGGGGTTGGGACACACACCTACGAGCAGTACTTC	CSVEGVGTHTYEQYF
TRBJ2-3	-	TRBV25-1	TRBD1	TGTGCCAGCAGTGACGGGACAGACACAGATACGCAGTATTTT	CASSDGTDTDTQYF
TRBJ2-7	-	TRBV11-3	-	TGTGCCAGCAGCTTAGACGAGGGGGTCGAGCAGTACTTC	CASSLDEGVEQYF
TRBJ1-1	once	TRBV19	-	TGTGCCAGTAGTGCGACAGGATTCACTGAAGCTTTCTTT	CASSATGFTEAFF
TRBJ1-3	-	TRBV4-3	-	TGCGCCAGCAGCCATCGGGACTCTAGAAACACCATATATTTT	CASSHRDSRNTIYF
TRBJ2-3	-	TRBV9	TRBD2	TGTGCCAGCAGCGTAGAATCGGCGGGGGGGGCGACAGATACGCAGTATTTT	CASSVESAGGATDTQYF
TRBJ1-2	-	TRBV4-1	TRBD1	TGCGCCAGCAGCCAAAGGACAGGAACCTATGGCTACACCTTC	CASSQRTGTYGYTF
TRBJ2-1	-	TRBV25-1	-	TGTGCCAGCAGTGAGGCGGGTGAGCAGTTCTTC	CASSEAGEQFF
TRBJ2-3	-	TRBV6-6	-	TGTGCCAGCACCAGATACACAGATACGCAGTATTTT	CASTRYTDTQYF
TRBJ2-1	-	TRBV30	-	TGTGCCTTTGGGCCCTCGGTTGGGCCTGGTGATGAGCAGTTCTTC	CAFGPSVGPGDEQFF
TRBJ2-7	-	TRBV5-1	-	TGCGCCAGCAGCTTGGCGGGAAGGCCTACTACTAGAGAGCAGTACTTC	CASSLAGRPTTREQYF
TRBJ2-3	-	TRBV6-4	TRBD2	TGTGCCAGCAGTGACGGGCGGGGAGGGACGCAGTATTTT	CASSDGRGGTQYF
TRBJ2-2	-	TRBV7-9	-	TGTGCCAGCAGCTACCCAGGTCTGAGTCCCGGGGAGCTGTTTTTT	CASSYPGLSPGELFF
TRBJ1-2	few	TRBV27	-	TGTGCCAGCAGTTCTAGGACAGCCCGAAACTATGGCTACACCTTC	CASSSRTARNYGYTF
TRBJ2-5	-	TRBV14	-	TGTGCCAGCAGCAATCGGCCTATCGGGGAGACCCAGTACTTC	CASSNRPIGETQYF
TRBJ2-7	-	TRBV28	-	TGTGCCAGCAGTTCGGAGGCAGGCCCAAGCTCCTACGAGCAGTACTTC	CASSSEAGPSSYEQYF
TRBJ2-1	-	TRBV2	TRBD2	TGTGCCAGCAGTCCAACTAGCGGGAGAGAGCAGTTCTTC	CASSPTSGREQFF
TRBJ2-7	-	TRBV5-1	TRBD2	TGCGCCAGCAGCCAAGCCCTGGGCGGGGGGACGTTAACTGACGAGCAGTACTTC	CASSQALGGGTLTDEQYF
TRBJ2-3	-	TRBV27	-	TGTGCCAGCAGTGTAACAGGAGATACGCAGTATTTT	CASSVTGDTQYF
TRBJ2-1	-	TRBV6-5	TRBD1	TGTGCCAGCAGTTATACCCCGGGACAGGGGTACAATGAGCAGTTCTTC	CASSYTPGQGYNEQFF
TRBJ2-1	-	TRBV13	TRBD2	TGTGCCAGCAGCTTAGCGTGGACTAGCGTTAATGAGCAGTTCTTC	CASSLAWTSVNEQFF
TRBJ1-5	-	TRBV19	-	TGTGCCAGTAGTATATTACCCTATAGCAATCAGCCCCAGCATTTT	CASSILPYSNQPQHF
TRBJ1-2	few	TRBV4-2	TRBD1	TGTGCCAGCAGCCACGACAGGGCTATCTATGGCTACACCTTC	CASSHDRAIYGYTF
TRBJ2-2	-	TRBV5-4	-	TGTGCCAGCAGAAAAATCGCGAACACCGGGGAGCTGTTTTTT	CASRKIANTGELFF
TRBJ1-2	-	TRBV9	-	TGTGCCAGCAGCGTAGACAATACAGCCTATGGCTACACCTTC	CASSVDNTAYGYTF
TRBJ2-7	-	TRBV15	-	TGTGCCACCAGCAGTCTTCGAGCGGGTGGCGAGCAGTACTTC	CATSSLRAGGEQYF
TRBJ1-1	-	TRBV27	-	TGTGCCAGCAGTTTATCGAAGGGAGGGAACACTGAAGCTTTCTTT	CASSLSKGGNTEAFF
TRBJ2-7	-	TRBV5-4	-	TGTGCCAGCAGCTTGGACAGGAGCTCCTACGAGCAGTACTTC	CASSLDRSSYEQYF